The table lists the clone carrying this TCR beta chain with a few counts. The V end was cut by 0 bases, the J end by 2 bases, with 5 bases between. This CDR3 region has 13 residues. The germline CDR1 and CDR2 sequences are SGHRS and YFSETQ. The repertoire was sequenced with immunoSEQ multiplex PCR; TCRdb's copy has only in-frame clones and lacks some. The data contain more than 65,000 clones, around 92% of them singletons. The record originates from a study of T cell changes during pregnancy in multiple sclerosis. This rearrangement joins TRBV5-1 to TRBJ1-2, with a possible D match to TRBD1 (5 bases). The sample here was peripheral blood, taken in the first trimester of pregnancy. The receptor was derived from a female donor with multiple sclerosis, enrolled in a pregnancy study. The chain's CDR3 is CASSLGQNYGYTF. Here the CDR3 DNA reads TGCGCCAGCAGCTTGGGACAGAACTATGGCTACACCTTC.